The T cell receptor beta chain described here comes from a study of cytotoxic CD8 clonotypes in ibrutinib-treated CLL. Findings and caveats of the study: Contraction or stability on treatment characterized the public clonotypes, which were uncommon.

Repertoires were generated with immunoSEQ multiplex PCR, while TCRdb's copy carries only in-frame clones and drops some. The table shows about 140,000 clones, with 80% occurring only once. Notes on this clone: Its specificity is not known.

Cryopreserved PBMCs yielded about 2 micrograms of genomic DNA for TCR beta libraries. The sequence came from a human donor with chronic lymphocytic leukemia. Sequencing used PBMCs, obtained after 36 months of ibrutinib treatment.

CDR3 sequence reads: CASSSTGFGTDTQYF. In nucleotides, the CDR3 is TGTGCCAGCAGCTCGACAGGGTTCGGCACAGATACGCAGTATTTT. The V gene is TRBV5-5, the J gene TRBJ2-3, with TRBD1 matching over 7 bases. The germline CDR1 and CDR2 sequences are SGHKS and YYEKEE (reference sequence). CDR3 size: 15 residues. The ends lost 3 bases at V and 1 base at J; junction bases unmatched: 5.